This T cell receptor (beta chain) is from a study of response to subunit inactivated influenza vaccine. General study results and limits: It was suggested by the authors that few new T cells are recruited by each seasonal influenza vaccination.

TCRdb analysed the RT-PCR reads with MiXCR anew, one entry per CDR3 protein. The data contain roughly 550,000 distinct CDR3 sequences, around 21% of them singletons. With regard to this clonotype: The target antigen is unknown.

This sample was shared with a second study, whose subject was T cells expressing NK-cell markers. As reported in that work: TCR beta libraries carry UMIs added by 5'RACE template switching. CD3+CD56+NKG2C+, CD3+CD56+NKG2C- and CD3+CD56-NKG2C+ T cells, once sorted, supplied the TCR beta repertoires. Seven sequenced donors out of eight were HCMV-seropositive, one seronegative. As a fraction of CD8+ T cells, dominant NKG2C+ clonotypes reached roughly 1.0-7.0% in six donors.

The receptor comes from a man aged 45-65 years who received an inactivated influenza vaccine. The source was CD4+ T cells sorted from PBMCs, collected roughly 12 days after vaccination.

CDR3 nucleotides: TGCAGCGTTGGCAGCGGGAGATCTGAGCAGTTCTTC. This gives the protein CSVGSGRSEQFF. The chain joins TRBV29-1 to TRBJ2-1; 8 bases fit TRBD2. With V trimmed by 4 bases and J by 9 bases, 5 bases remained unmatched. Germline V gene data show CDR1 as SQVTM and CDR2 as ANQGSEA. CDR3 size: 12 residues.